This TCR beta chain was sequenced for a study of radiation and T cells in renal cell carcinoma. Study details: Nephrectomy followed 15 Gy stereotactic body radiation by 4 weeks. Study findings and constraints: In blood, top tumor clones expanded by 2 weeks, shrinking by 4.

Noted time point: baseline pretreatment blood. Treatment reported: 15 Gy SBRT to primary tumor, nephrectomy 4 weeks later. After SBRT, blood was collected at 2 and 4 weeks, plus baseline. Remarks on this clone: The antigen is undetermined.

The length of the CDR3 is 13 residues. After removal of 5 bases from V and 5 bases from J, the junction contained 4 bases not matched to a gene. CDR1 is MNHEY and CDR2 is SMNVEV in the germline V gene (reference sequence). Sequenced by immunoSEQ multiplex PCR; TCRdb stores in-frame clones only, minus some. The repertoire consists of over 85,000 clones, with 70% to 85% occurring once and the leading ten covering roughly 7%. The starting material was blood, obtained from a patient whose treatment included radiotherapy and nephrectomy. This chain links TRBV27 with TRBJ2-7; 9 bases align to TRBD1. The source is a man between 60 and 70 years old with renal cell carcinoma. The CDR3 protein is CASSRQGGNEQYF. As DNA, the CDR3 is TGTGCCAGCAGTCGACAGGGGGGGAACGAGCAGTACTTC.